These 15 T cell receptor beta chains were sequenced from one sample in a study of blood T cell repertoires in COVID-19. Some clones are missing from TCRdb's copy, which holds only in-frame ones; the method was immunoSEQ multiplex PCR. The sample includes fewer than 150,000 clones, about four fifths of them seen just once. Material: peripheral blood. The receptors come from a woman aged 45-65 years with acute or convalescent COVID-19.

The V and J genes are TRBV3-1 (or the pseudogene TRBV3-2) and TRBJ1-1; D is unresolved. The germline gives CDR1 LGHDT, CDR2 YNNKEL (reference sequence). V dropped 1 base and J dropped 4 bases, with 7 bases sitting between them. CDR3 length: 13 residues. CDR3 sequence reads: CASSQGSSTEAFF. As DNA, the CDR3 is TGTGCCAGCAGCCAAGGAAGTAGCACTGAAGCTTTCTTT.

CDR3 in amino acids: CASSQKTGSYNEQFF. CDR3 nucleotides: TGCGCCAGCAGCCAAAAGACAGGATCCTACAATGAGCAGTTCTTC. V is TRBV5-1 and J is TRBJ2-1; D is possibly TRBD1 (6 bases). The length of the CDR3 is 15 residues. V lost 4 bases to trimming and J lost 1 base, with 12 bases between them. Per germline, CDR1 SGHRS and CDR2 YFSETQ.

The chain couples TRBV6-5 to TRBJ1-1; D is undetermined. Deletions cut 6 bases from V and 3 bases from J, with 11 bases between. Per germline, CDR1 MNHEY and CDR2 SVGAGI. The CDR3 spans 13 residues. For the CDR3, the DNA is TGTGCCAGCAGCACCCAGAGGGACACTGAAGCTTTCTTT. Amino acid sequence: CASSTQRDTEAFF.

The sample holds many counts of this clone. The chain uses TRBV19 and TRBJ1-5; tentative D call: TRBD1 (5 bases). V dropped 5 bases and J dropped 0 bases, with 26 bases sitting between them. The V gene's germline CDR1 is LNHDA and CDR2 SQIVND (reference sequence). The CDR3 length is 20 residues. CDR3 region: CASSPRRQSGGFFSNQPQHF. The CDR3 region has the DNA TGTGCCAGTAGTCCCCGGCGGCAGTCCGGGGGATTTTTTAGCAATCAGCCCCAGCATTTT.

This chain joins TRBV13 and TRBJ2-3, with TRBD1 identical over 7 bases. Trimming removed 4 bases from V and 2 bases from J; junction bases left unmatched: 12. Looked up from germline, CDR1 is PRHDT and CDR2 is FYEKMQ (reference sequence). The CDR3 is 17 amino acids. The CDR3, as DNA: TGTGCCAGCAGCTCCAACCAGGGGGAGACGGCCACAGATACGCAGTATTTT. This encodes CASSSNQGETATDTQYF. Supplemented by reference TRBV13 and TRBJ2-3, the full variable domain reads AAGVIQSPRHLIKEKRETATLKCYPIPRHDTVYWYQQGPGQDPQFLISFYEKMQSDKGSIPDRFSAQQFSDYHSELNMSSLELGDSALYFCASSSNQGETATDTQYFGPGTRLTVL.

V gene TRBV5-1 combines with J gene TRBJ2-7, with D maybe TRBD2 (5 bases). The CDR3 extends over 16 amino acids. V was shortened by 1 base and J by 4 bases, with 18 bases between the two germline ends. Per the germline V gene, CDR1 is SGHRS and CDR2 is YFSETQ. CDR3 region: CASSLKGNGGGYEQYF. The CDR3 DNA reads TGCGCCAGCAGCTTGAAAGGAAACGGAGGTGGTTACGAGCAGTACTTC.

About this clone itself: At one end, the junction sequence differs from germline, possibly due to a read error. This chain links TRBV19 with TRBJ2-3; 8 bases are a match to TRBD2. Per germline, CDR1 LNHDA and CDR2 SQIVND (reference sequence). The CDR3 runs to 14 residues. The CDR3 reads CASSIGTSKDTQYF. For the CDR3, the DNA is TGTGCCAGTAGTATAGGGACTAGCAAAGATACGCAGTATTTT.

A single count supports this clone. The rearrangement uses TRBV5-1 and TRBJ1-2, with D possibly TRBD1 on 6 matching bases. The CDR3 loop spans 15 amino acids. In germline, CDR1 is SGHRS, CDR2 YFSETQ. The V gene lost 1 base and the J gene lost 7 bases, with 17 bases spanning the gap. The CDR3 loop reads CASSLLLGGQGGYTF. The CDR3 DNA reads as TGCGCCAGCAGCTTGTTATTGGGGGGGCAAGGTGGCTACACCTTC.

The chain is built from TRBV9 and TRBJ2-5; unclear D gene. V was clipped by 1 base and J by 1 base, with 11 bases between them. This CDR3 spans 15 amino acids. The germline CDR1 and CDR2 sequences are SGDLS and YYNGEE. The CDR3 DNA reads as TGTGCCAGCAGCGTACTAGGCGTAGTCCAAGAGACCCAGTACTTC. Amino acids: CASSVLGVVQETQYF.

V usage is TRBV4-2 and J usage is TRBJ1-5; 8 nucleotides match TRBD1. V dropped 3 bases and J dropped 1; count of bases not matched to a gene: 5. The CDR3 has 16 amino acids. Germline CDR1 and CDR2: LGHNA and YNFKEQ. DNA of the CDR3: TGTGCCAGCAGCCATGGACAGGGAAGCAGCAATCAGCCCCAGCATTTT. Protein product: CASSHGQGSSNQPQHF.

The rearrangement links TRBV28 to TRBJ1-2, with 7 bases matching TRBD1. V was pared by 7 bases and J by 3 bases, with 5 bases of the junction left unmatched. Germline assignment: CDR1 MDHEN and CDR2 SYDVKM. CDR3 length equals 13 residues. The DNA of the CDR3 is TGTGCCAGCATCGACAGGGTGGACTATGGCTACACCTTC. Its protein product is CASIDRVDYGYTF.

The chain employs TRBV27 and TRBJ2-3; D uncertain. Trimming cost V 10 bases and J 2 bases, with 22 bases left between them. There are 16 residues in the CDR3. CDR1 and CDR2 from the germline V gene are MNHEY and SMNVEV (reference sequence). The DNA of the CDR3 is TGTGCCACGCCCCGGCTTGAGGAGTCCACCACAGATACGCAGTATTTT. The encoded protein is CATPRLEESTTDTQYF.

This chain joins TRBV28 and TRBJ1-4, with D tentatively TRBD1 (5 bases). The CDR3 has 16 residues. V was cut by 6 bases and J by 7 bases, with 21 bases left in between. From germline, CDR1 is MDHEN and CDR2 SYDVKM. The CDR3 DNA follows: TGTGCCAGCAGCCCCATCGTAGGGGCGGACGGTGAAAAACTGTTTTTT. It yields the protein CASSPIVGADGEKLFF.

This clone appeared once. J is TRBJ1-2 and V is TRBV10-3; D not certain. The CDR3 is 15 residues long. CDR1 ENHRY and CDR2 SYGVKD come from the germline V gene. Trimming left V 1 base short and J 8 bases short, with 17 bases between. The CDR3 protein is CAISELQVSSGGYTF. DNA of the CDR3: TGTGCCATCAGTGAGTTGCAGGTATCGTCGGGAGGCTACACCTTC.

This chain uses TRBV6-5 with TRBJ1-6, with TRBD1 as a possible D gene (5 bases). CDR1 and CDR2 (germline): MNHEY, SVGAGI. The CDR3 covers 15 residues. V was cut by 6 bases and J by 5 bases, with 14 bases left in between. CDR3 protein: CASRRGEGNNSPLHF. CDR3 DNA sequence: TGTGCCAGCAGGCGGGGGGAGGGAAATAATTCACCCCTCCACTTT.